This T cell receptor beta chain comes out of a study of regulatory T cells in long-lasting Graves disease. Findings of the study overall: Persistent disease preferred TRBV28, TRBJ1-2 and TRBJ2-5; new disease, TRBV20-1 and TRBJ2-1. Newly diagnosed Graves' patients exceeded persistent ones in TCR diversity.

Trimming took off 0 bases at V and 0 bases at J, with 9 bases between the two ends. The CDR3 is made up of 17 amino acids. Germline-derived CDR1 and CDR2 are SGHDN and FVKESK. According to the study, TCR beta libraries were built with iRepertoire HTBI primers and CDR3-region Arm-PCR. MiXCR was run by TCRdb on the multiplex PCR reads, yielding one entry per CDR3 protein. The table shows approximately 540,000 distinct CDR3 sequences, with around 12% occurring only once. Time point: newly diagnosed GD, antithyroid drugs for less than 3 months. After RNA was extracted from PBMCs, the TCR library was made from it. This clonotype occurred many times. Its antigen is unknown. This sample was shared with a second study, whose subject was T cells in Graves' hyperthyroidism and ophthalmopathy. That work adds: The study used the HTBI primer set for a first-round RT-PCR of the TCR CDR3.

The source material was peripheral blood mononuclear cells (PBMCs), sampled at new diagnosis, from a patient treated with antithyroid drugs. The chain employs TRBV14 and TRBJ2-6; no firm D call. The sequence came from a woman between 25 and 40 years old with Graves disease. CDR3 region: CASSQDLTISGANVLTF. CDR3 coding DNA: TGTGCCAGCAGCCAAGATTTGACGATCTCTGGGGCCAACGTCCTGACTTTC.